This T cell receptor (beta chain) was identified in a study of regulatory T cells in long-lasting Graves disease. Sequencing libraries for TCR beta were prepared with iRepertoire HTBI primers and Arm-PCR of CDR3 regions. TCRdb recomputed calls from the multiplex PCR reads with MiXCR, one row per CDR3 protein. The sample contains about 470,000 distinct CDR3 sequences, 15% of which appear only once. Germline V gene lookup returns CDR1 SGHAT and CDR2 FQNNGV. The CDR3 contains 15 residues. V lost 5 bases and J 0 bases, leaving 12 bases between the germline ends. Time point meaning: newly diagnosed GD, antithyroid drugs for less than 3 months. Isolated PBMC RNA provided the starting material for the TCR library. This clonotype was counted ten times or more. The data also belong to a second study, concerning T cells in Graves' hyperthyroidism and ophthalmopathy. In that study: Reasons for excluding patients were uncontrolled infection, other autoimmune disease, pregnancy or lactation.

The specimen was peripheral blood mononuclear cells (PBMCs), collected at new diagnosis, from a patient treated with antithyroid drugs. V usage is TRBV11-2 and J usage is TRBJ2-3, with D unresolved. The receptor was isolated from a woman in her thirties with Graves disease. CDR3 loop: CASSGVTISTDTQYF. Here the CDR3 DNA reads TGTGCCAGCAGCGGAGTTACTATTAGCACAGATACGCAGTATTTT. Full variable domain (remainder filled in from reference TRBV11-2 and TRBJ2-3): EAGVAQSPRYKIIEKRQSVAFWCNPISGHATLYWYQQILGQGPKLLIQFQNNGVVDDSQLPKDRFSAERLKGVDSTLKIQPAKLEDSAVYLCASSGVTISTDTQYFGPGTRLTVL.